The clone carrying this T cell receptor beta chain was found once. Sequenced by immunoSEQ multiplex PCR; TCRdb stores in-frame clones only, minus some. The sample includes approximately 99,000 clones, 80% to 90% of them seen just once. This record belongs to a study of PD-1 blockade in classical Hodgkin lymphoma. Each patient's relapse followed autologous stem cell transplantation, and brentuximab vedotin exposure varied. The CDR3 is made up of 14 amino acids. Germline-derived CDR1 and CDR2 are SQVTM and ANQGSEA. V was pared by 4 bases and J by 2 bases, with 14 bases between. The genes are TRBV29-1 and TRBJ1-1, with D tentatively TRBD1 (5 bases). The specimen comprised peripheral blood mononuclear cells (PBMCs), sampled before the second cycle of nivolumab. The origin of this receptor is a human donor with classical Hodgkin lymphoma. The CDR3 region is CSVVAMGLNTEAFF. In DNA form, the CDR3 reads TGCAGCGTTGTGGCCATGGGGCTTAACACTGAAGCTTTCTTT. The full variable domain, in which reference TRBV29-1 and TRBJ1-1 provide the parts outside the CDR3, is SAVISQKPSRDICQRGTSLTIQCQVDSQVTMMFWYRQQPGQSLTLIATANQGSEATYESGFVIDKFPISRPNLTFSTLTVSNMSPEDSSIYLCSVVAMGLNTEAFFGQGTRLTVV.